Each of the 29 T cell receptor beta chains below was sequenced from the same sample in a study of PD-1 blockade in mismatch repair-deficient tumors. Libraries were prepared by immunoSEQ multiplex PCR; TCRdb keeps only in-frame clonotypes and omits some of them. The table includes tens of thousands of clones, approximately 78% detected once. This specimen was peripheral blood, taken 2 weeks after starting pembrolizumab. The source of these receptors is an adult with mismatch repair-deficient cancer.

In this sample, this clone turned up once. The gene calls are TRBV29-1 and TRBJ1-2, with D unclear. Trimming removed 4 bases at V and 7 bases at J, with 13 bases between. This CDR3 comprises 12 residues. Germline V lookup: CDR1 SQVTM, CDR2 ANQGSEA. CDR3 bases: TGCAGCGTTGTTGCACCCCCCCGTGGCTACACCTTC. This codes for CSVVAPPRGYTF. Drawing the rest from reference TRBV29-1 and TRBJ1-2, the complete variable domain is SAVISQKPSRDICQRGTSLTIQCQVDSQVTMMFWYRQQPGQSLTLIATANQGSEATYESGFVIDKFPISRPNLTFSTLTVSNMSPEDSSIYLCSVVAPPRGYTFGSGTRLTVV.

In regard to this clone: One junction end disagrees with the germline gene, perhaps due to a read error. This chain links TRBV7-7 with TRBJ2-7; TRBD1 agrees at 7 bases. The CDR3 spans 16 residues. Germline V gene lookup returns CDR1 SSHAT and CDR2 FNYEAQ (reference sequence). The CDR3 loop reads CASSPKGQVGIDEQYF. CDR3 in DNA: TGTGCTAGCAGCCCGAAAGGACAGGTTGGTATCGACGAGCAGTACTTC.

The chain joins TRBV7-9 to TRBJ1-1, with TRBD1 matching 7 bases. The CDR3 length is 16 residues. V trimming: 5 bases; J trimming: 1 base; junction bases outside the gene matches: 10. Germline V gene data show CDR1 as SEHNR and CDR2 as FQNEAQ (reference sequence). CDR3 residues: CASSPGSAGGNTEAFF. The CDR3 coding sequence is TGTGCCAGCAGCCCCGGCTCGGCAGGGGGGAACACTGAAGCTTTCTTT.

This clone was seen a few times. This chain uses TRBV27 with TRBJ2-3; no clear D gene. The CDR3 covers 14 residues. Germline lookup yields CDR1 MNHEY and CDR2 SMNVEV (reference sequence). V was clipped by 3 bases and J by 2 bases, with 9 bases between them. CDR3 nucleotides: TGTGCCAGCAGTTTCTCCCCGCCCACAGATACGCAGTATTTT. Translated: CASSFSPPTDTQYF.

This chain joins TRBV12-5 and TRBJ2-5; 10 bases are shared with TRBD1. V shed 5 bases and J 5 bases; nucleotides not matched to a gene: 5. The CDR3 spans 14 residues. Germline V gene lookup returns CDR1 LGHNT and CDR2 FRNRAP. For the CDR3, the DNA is TGTGCTAGTGGTCGGGGACAGGGGAGGGAGACCCAGTACTTC. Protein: CASGRGQGRETQYF.

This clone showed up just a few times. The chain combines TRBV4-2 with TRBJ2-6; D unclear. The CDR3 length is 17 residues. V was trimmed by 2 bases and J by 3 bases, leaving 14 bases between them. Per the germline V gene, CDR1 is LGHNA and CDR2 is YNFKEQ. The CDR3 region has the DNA TGTGCCAGCAGCCAAACCCCTTCGGTTCTTGGGGCCAACGTCCTGACTTTC. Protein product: CASSQTPSVLGANVLTF.

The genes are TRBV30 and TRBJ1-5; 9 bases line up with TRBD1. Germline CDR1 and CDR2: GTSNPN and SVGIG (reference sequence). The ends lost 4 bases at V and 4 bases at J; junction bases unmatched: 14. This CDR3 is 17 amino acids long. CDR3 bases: TGTGCCTGGACCGCCGCTCAGGGACAGGGTTCGAATCAGCCCCAGCATTTT. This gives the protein CAWTAAQGQGSNQPQHF.

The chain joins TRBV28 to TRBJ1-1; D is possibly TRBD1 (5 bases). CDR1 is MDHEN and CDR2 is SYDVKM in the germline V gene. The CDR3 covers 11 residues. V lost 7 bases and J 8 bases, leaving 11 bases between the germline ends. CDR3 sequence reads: CASTKGTEAFF. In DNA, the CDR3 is TGTGCCAGCACCAAAGGGACGGAAGCTTTCTTT.

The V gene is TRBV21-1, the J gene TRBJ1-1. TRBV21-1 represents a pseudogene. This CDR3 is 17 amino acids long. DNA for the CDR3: TGTGCCAGCAGCAGTACCGCAAATCCATGCGGATGCACTGAAGCTTTCTTT. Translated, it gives CASSSTANPCGCTEAFF.

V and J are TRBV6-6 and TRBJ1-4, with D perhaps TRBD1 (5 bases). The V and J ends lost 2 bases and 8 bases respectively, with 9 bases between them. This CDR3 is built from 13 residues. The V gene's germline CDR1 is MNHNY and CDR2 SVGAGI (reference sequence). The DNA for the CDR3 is TGTGCCAGCAGTTACGCGACAGAAGAAAAACTGTTTTTT. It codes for CASSYATEEKLFF.

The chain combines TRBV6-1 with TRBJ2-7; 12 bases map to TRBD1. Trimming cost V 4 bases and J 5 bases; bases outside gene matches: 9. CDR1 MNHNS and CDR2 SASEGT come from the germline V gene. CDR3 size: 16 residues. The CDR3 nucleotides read TGTGCCAGCAGTGTAGGCCCGGGACAGGGGGCCCACGAGCAGTACTTC. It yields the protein CASSVGPGQGAHEQYF.

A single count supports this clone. Written as DNA, the CDR3 is TGTGCCAGCGGCGGGCAGGGGAACACTGAAGCTTTCTTT. Translating it yields CASGGQGNTEAFF. The V and J genes are TRBV19 and TRBJ1-1, with D possibly TRBD1 on 5 matching bases. The CDR3 sequence is 13 residues long. V shed 9 bases and J shed 1 base, with 12 bases lying between them. Germline V gene sequence: CDR1 LNHDA, CDR2 SQIVND (reference sequence).

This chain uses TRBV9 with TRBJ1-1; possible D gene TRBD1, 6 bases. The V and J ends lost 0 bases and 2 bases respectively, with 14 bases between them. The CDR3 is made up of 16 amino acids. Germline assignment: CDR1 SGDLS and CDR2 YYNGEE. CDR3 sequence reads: CASSVAPQGINTEAFF. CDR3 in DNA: TGTGCCAGCAGCGTAGCACCCCAGGGGATTAACACTGAAGCTTTCTTT.

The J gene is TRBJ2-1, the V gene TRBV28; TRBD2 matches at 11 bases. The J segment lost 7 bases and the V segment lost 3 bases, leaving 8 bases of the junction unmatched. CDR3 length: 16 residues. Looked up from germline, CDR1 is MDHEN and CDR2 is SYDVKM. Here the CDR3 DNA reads TGTGCCAGCAGTTTCACTAGCGGGAGTACGAGGAATGAGCAGTTCTTC. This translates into CASSFTSGSTRNEQFF.

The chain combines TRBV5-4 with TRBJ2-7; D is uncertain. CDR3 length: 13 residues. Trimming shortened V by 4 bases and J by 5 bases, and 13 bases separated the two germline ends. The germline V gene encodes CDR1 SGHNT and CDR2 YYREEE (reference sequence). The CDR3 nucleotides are TGTGCCAGCAGCCAACCGGCTGGGGACGAGCAGTACTTC. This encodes CASSQPAGDEQYF. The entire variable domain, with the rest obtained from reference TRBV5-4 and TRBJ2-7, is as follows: ETGVTQSPTHLIKTRGQQVTLRCSSQSGHNTVSWYQQALGQGPQFIFQYYREEENGRGNFPPRFSGLQFPNYSSELNVNALELDDSALYLCASSQPAGDEQYFGPGTRLTVT.

The CDR3 here is CASSDHRNEQFF. The CDR3 region has the DNA TGTGCCAGCAGCGACCATAGGAATGAGCAGTTCTTC. This chain connects TRBV5-4 to TRBJ2-1; D ambiguous. The V and J ends lost 4 bases and 7 bases respectively, with 9 bases between them. CDR1 is SGHNT, CDR2 YYREEE, per germline (reference sequence). The length of the CDR3 is 12 residues. The variable domain in full, completed from reference TRBV5-4 and TRBJ2-1, reads ETGVTQSPTHLIKTRGQQVTLRCSSQSGHNTVSWYQQALGQGPQFIFQYYREEENGRGNFPPRFSGLQFPNYSSELNVNALELDDSALYLCASSDHRNEQFFGPGTRLTVL.

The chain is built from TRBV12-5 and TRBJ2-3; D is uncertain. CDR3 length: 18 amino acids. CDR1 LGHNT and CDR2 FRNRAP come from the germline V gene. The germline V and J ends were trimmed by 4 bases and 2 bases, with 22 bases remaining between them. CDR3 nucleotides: TGTGCTAGTGGTTACCGAAAAGAAACAGAGTCCTTCACAGATACGCAGTATTTT. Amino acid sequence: CASGYRKETESFTDTQYF. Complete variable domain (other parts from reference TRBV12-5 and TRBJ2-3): DARVTQTPRHKVTEMGQEVTMRCQPILGHNTVFWYRQTMMQGLELLAYFRNRAPLDDSGMPKDRFSAEMPDATLATLKIQPSEPRDSAVYFCASGYRKETESFTDTQYFGPGTRLTVL.

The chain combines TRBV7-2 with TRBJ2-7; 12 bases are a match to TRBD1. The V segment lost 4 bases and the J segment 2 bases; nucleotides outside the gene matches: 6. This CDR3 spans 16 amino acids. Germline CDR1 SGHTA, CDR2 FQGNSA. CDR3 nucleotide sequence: TGTGCCAGCAGCTCGGGACAGGGGGCGGTTGCCTACGAGCAGTACTTC. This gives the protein CASSSGQGAVAYEQYF.

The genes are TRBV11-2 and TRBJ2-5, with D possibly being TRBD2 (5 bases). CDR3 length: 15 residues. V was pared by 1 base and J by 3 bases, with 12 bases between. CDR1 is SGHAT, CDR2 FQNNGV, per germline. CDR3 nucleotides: TGTGCCAGCAGCTTAGTCGTATTCGGGAAAGAGACCCAGTACTTC. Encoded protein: CASSLVVFGKETQYF.

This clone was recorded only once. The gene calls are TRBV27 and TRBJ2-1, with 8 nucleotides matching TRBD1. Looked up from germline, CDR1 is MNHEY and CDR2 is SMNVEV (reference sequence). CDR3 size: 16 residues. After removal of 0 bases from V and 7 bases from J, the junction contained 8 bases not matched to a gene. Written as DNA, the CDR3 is TGTGCCAGCAGTTTATCTGGACAGGGTATATTAAATGAGCAGTTCTTC. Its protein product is CASSLSGQGILNEQFF.

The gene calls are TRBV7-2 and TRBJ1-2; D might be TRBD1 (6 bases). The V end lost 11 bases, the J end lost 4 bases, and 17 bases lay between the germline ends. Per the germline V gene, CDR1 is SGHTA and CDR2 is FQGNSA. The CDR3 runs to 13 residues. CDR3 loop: CAGGRGGIYGYTF. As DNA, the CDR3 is TGTGCCGGGGGCAGGGGCGGGATCTATGGCTACACCTTC.

The CDR3 DNA reads TGTGCCAGCAGCGACAGGGTTGGAAATGGCTACACCTTC. This encodes CASSDRVGNGYTF. This chain connects TRBV6-6 to TRBJ1-2; 7 bases are shared with TRBD1. Trimming took 6 bases from V and 6 from J; bases not matched to a gene: 7. Germline V CDR1 and CDR2: MNHNY, SVGAGI (reference sequence). The CDR3 is 13 residues long.

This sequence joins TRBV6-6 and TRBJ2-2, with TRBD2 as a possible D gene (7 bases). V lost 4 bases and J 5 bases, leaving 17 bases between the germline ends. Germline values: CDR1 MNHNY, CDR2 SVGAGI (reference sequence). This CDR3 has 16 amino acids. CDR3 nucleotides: TGTGCCAGCAGTTTCGACAGGCGGGAGAGGACCGGGGAGCTGTTTTTT. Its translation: CASSFDRRERTGELFF.

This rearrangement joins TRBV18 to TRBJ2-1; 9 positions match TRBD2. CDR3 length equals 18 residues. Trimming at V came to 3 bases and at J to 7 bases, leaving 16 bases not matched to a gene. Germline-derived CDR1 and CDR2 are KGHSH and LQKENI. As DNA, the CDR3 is TGTGCCAGCTCACCGCGTATCGAAGGACTAGCGTTTGGGAATGAGCAGTTCTTC. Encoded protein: CASSPRIEGLAFGNEQFF.

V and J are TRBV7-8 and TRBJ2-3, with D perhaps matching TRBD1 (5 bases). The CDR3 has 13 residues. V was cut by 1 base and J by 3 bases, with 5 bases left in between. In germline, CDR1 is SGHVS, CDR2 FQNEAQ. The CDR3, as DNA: TGTGCCAGCAGCTTAGAGGGGACAGATACGCAGTATTTT. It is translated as CASSLEGTDTQYF.

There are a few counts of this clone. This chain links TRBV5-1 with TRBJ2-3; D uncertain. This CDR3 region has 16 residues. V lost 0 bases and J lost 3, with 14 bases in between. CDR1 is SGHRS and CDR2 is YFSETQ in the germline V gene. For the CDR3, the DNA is TGCGCCAGCAGCTTGGTAACCCTGATGGGTACAGATACGCAGTATTTT. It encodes CASSLVTLMGTDTQYF.

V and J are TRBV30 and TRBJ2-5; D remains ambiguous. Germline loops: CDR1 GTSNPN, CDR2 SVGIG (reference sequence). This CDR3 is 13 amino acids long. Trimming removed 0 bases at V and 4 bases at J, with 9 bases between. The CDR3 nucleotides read TGTGCCTGGAGTGTAGGAGTAGCAGAGACCCAGTACTTC. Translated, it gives CAWSVGVAETQYF.

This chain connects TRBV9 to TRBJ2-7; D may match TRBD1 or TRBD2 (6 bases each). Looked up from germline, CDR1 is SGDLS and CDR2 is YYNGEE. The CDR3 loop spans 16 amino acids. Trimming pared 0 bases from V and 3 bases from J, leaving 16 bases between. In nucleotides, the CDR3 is TGTGCCAGCAGCGTAGGCGGTCTCGGGGGCAACTACGAGCAGTACTTC. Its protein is CASSVGGLGGNYEQYF.

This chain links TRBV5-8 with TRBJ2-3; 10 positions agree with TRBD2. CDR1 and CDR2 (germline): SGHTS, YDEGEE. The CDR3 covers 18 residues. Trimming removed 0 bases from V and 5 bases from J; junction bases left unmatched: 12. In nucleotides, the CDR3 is TGTGCCAGCAGCTTGGACTCGTCTAGCGGGAGATGGGTAGATACGCAGTATTTT. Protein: CASSLDSSSGRWVDTQYF.